A selection of T cell receptor beta chains follows, all from one sample in a study of blood T cell repertoires in COVID-19. Some clones are missing from TCRdb's copy, which holds only in-frame ones; the method was immunoSEQ multiplex PCR. The sample contains approximately 230,000 clones, around 85% of which appear only once. The sample comprised peripheral blood. The source of these receptors is a man older than 75 with acute or convalescent COVID-19. Both conserved end residues are part of each CDR3. D genes are given only for firm matches. Expanded clones are given a class, and other clones once, few, many or no size at all.

j_gene	abundance	d_gene	v_gene	CDR3aa	CDR3nt
TRBJ2-3	NA	TRBD1	TRBV2	CASSAYGTGSSTDTQYF	TGTGCCAGCAGTGCTTACGGGACAGGGTCCAGCACAGATACGCAGTATTTT
TRBJ2-2	NA	NA	TRBV4-1	CASSQDTIPGELFF	TGCGCCAGCAGCCAAGATACAATCCCCGGGGAGCTGTTTTTT
TRBJ2-3	NA	TRBD2	TRBV24-1	CATSKTSGRGGDTQYF	TGTGCCACCTCAAAGACTAGCGGGAGGGGTGGGGATACGCAGTATTTT
TRBJ2-5	NA	TRBD2	TRBV7-9	CASSLDLLAGGSSETQYF	TGTGCCAGCAGCTTAGACTTACTAGCGGGAGGATCCTCGGAGACCCAGTACTTC
TRBJ1-5	NA	NA	TRBV4-2	CASSQDQRGTLGNQPQHF	TGTGCCAGCAGCCAAGACCAGCGAGGCACCTTAGGCAATCAGCCCCAGCATTTT
TRBJ2-2	NA	TRBD2	TRBV3-1/TRBV3-2	CASSLKGGSGTGELFF	TGTGCCAGCAGCCTAAAGGGCGGGAGTGGGACCGGGGAGCTGTTTTTT
TRBJ1-2	NA	NA	TRBV15	CATSRDIYGYTF	TGTGCCACCAGCAGAGATATCTATGGCTACACCTTC
TRBJ2-3	NA	TRBD1	TRBV5-1	CASSFRDSYTDTQYF	TGCGCCAGCAGCTTCCGGGACAGCTACACAGATACGCAGTATTTT
TRBJ1-1	NA	NA	TRBV5-1	CASSFQANTEAFF	TGCGCCAGCAGCTTCCAAGCGAACACTGAAGCTTTCTTT
TRBJ1-5	NA	TRBD1	TRBV6-1	CASSEAVLVGQGNQPQHF	TGTGCCAGCAGTGAAGCGGTCTTAGTGGGACAGGGCAATCAGCCCCAGCATTTT
TRBJ2-6	NA	TRBD1	TRBV5-1	CASSPWDRTAGANVLTF	TGCGCCAGCAGCCCATGGGACAGGACCGCTGGGGCCAACGTCCTGACTTTC
TRBJ2-3	NA	NA	TRBV30	CAWDGGGTNTDTQYF	TGTGCCTGGGATGGAGGGGGGACTAACACAGATACGCAGTATTTT
TRBJ1-2	NA	NA	TRBV28	CASSSLGGVYGYTF	TGTGCCAGCAGTTCCCTAGGGGGTGTCTATGGCTACACCTTC
TRBJ1-2	NA	TRBD1	TRBV7-9	CASSPDRGQEGYTF	TGTGCCAGCAGTCCAGACAGGGGGCAGGAAGGCTACACCTTC
TRBJ1-4	NA	TRBD1	TRBV18	CASSPLGTGNEKLFF	TGTGCCAGCTCACCGCTCGGGACAGGGAATGAAAAACTGTTTTTT
TRBJ2-3	NA	NA	TRBV9	CASSSSFVGTDTQYF	TGTGCCAGCAGCTCTAGCTTCGTGGGCACAGATACGCAGTATTTT
TRBJ1-1	NA	NA	TRBV4-1	CASSQDRPRGGARTEAFF	TGCGCCAGCAGCCAAGATAGGCCGCGGGGGGGGGCGCGTACTGAAGCTTTCTTT
TRBJ2-7	NA	NA	TRBV30	CAWSGGLPSYEQYF	TGTGCCTGGAGTGGTGGACTACCCTCCTACGAGCAGTACTTC
TRBJ2-1	NA	NA	TRBV11-3	CASSLAGGNEQFF	TGTGCCAGCAGCTTAGCAGGGGGGAATGAGCAGTTCTTC
TRBJ1-1	NA	NA	TRBV5-1	CASSLEGGFGFF	TGCGCCAGCAGCTTGGAAGGGGGTTTTGGTTTCTTT
TRBJ2-3	NA	TRBD2	TRBV5-4	CASSLPGGLAGESTDTQYF	TGTGCCAGCAGCCTCCCTGGGGGACTAGCGGGAGAAAGCACAGATACGCAGTATTTT
TRBJ2-7	once	TRBD2	TRBV25-1	CASSEGGHYEQYF	TGTGCCAGCAGTGAGGGAGGGCACTACGAGCAGTACTTC
TRBJ2-2	NA	NA	TRBV3-1/TRBV3-2	CASSLWTVTGELFF	TGTGCCAGCAGCCTTTGGACAGTCACCGGGGAGCTGTTTTTT
TRBJ2-7	NA	NA	TRBV2	CASSDPVVLYEQYF	TGTGCCAGCAGTGACCCGGTGGTCCTCTACGAGCAGTACTTC
TRBJ2-1	NA	NA	TRBV29-1	CSVEVTSYNEQFF	TGCAGCGTTGAAGTTACTAGCTACAATGAGCAGTTCTTC
TRBJ1-2	NA	TRBD1	TRBV4-1	CASSQEDRGRIYGYTF	TGCGCCAGCAGCCAGGAAGACAGGGGGCGAATCTATGGCTACACCTTC
TRBJ1-5	NA	NA	TRBV28	CASSFRGRGNQPQHF	TGTGCCAGCAGTTTCAGGGGCCGGGGCAATCAGCCCCAGCATTTT
TRBJ1-3	few	TRBD1	TRBV7-2	CASSLAQGADTIYF	TGTGCCAGCAGCTTAGCACAGGGGGCTGACACCATATATTTT
TRBJ2-7	NA	TRBD1	TRBV19	CASSTWTGGSYEQYF	TGTGCCAGTAGTACGTGGACAGGGGGATCCTACGAGCAGTACTTC
TRBJ1-4	NA	TRBD1	TRBV28	CASSDGTGANEKLFF	TGTGCCAGCAGTGACGGAACAGGGGCTAATGAAAAACTGTTTTTT
TRBJ2-3	NA	TRBD2	TRBV5-1	CASGFSGGGTDTQYF	TGCGCCAGCGGGTTTAGCGGGGGGGGCACAGATACGCAGTATTTT
TRBJ2-3	NA	NA	TRBV5-1	CASSPGGYTDTQYF	TGCGCCAGCAGCCCCGGTGGTTACACAGATACGCAGTATTTT
TRBJ2-7	once	NA	TRBV5-1	CASSFGGAKAYEQYF	TGCGCCAGCAGCTTCGGGGGAGCCAAGGCGTACGAGCAGTACTTC
TRBJ2-7	NA	TRBD2	TRBV11-1	CASSDGLAAYEQYF	TGTGCCAGCAGCGACGGACTAGCGGCCTACGAGCAGTACTTC
TRBJ2-5	NA	TRBD2	TRBV7-2	CASSSRGLAGFGETQYF	TGTGCCAGCAGTAGCCGGGGACTAGCGGGATTCGGAGAGACCCAGTACTTC
TRBJ2-1	NA	TRBD2	TRBV24-1	CATSDSGLAYEQFF	TGTGCCACCAGTGACTCCGGACTAGCCTATGAGCAGTTCTTC
TRBJ1-3	once	NA	TRBV6-5	CASITGNTIYF	TGTGCCAGCATAACTGGAAACACCATATATTTT
TRBJ2-7	NA	TRBD1	TRBV2	CASRPRDRHYEQYF	TGTGCCAGCAGGCCCCGGGACAGACACTACGAGCAGTACTTC
TRBJ1-6	NA	NA	TRBV19	CASSIKGKQYYNSPLHF	TGTGCCAGTAGTATTAAGGGGAAACAGTACTATAATTCACCCCTCCACTTT
TRBJ2-1	NA	NA	TRBV5-1	CASSLLRGTSSILNEQFF	TGCGCCAGCAGCTTGCTGAGGGGGACAAGTAGTATACTCAATGAGCAGTTCTTC
TRBJ1-5	few	TRBD1	TRBV28	CASSLWGDRGRRDQPQHF	TGTGCCAGCAGTTTATGGGGGGACAGGGGGCGCAGGGATCAGCCCCAGCATTTT
TRBJ2-7	NA	NA	TRBV27	CASSPPYEQYF	TGTGCCAGCAGTCCTCCCTACGAGCAGTACTTC
TRBJ1-1	NA	NA	TRBV11-2	CASSFPGGRSTEAFF	TGTGCCAGCAGCTTCCCGGGGGGCCGGAGCACTGAAGCTTTCTTT
TRBJ1-1	NA	TRBD1	TRBV3-1/TRBV3-2	CASSQWDRGRTEAFF	TGTGCCAGCAGCCAGTGGGACAGGGGGAGGACTGAAGCTTTCTTT
TRBJ1-2	NA	NA	TRBV12-3/TRBV12-4	CASLWGGDYGYTF	TGTGCCAGCCTCTGGGGGGGCGACTATGGCTACACCTTC
TRBJ2-5	NA	NA	TRBV6-5	CASSRLGGETQYF	TGTGCCAGCAGCAGACTAGGAGGGGAGACCCAGTACTTC
TRBJ2-7	NA	NA	TRBV6-6	CASSPLGGAGLSYEQYF	TGTGCCAGCAGTCCACTGGGGGGGGCGGGTCTCTCCTACGAGCAGTACTTC
TRBJ1-2	NA	TRBD1	TRBV7-9	CASSLLRTGGTNYGYTF	TGTGCCAGCAGCTTACTCAGGACAGGGGGCACTAACTATGGCTACACCTTC
TRBJ1-2	NA	NA	TRBV12-1	CASPRTGGGPRVRGYTF	TGTGCCAGCCCGCGGACGGGAGGGGGCCCTCGCGTTCGTGGCTACACCTTC
TRBJ1-6	NA	NA	TRBV2	CASQAGGSRYNSPLHF	TGTGCCAGCCAAGCGGGCGGCAGTCGATACAATTCACCCCTCCACTTT